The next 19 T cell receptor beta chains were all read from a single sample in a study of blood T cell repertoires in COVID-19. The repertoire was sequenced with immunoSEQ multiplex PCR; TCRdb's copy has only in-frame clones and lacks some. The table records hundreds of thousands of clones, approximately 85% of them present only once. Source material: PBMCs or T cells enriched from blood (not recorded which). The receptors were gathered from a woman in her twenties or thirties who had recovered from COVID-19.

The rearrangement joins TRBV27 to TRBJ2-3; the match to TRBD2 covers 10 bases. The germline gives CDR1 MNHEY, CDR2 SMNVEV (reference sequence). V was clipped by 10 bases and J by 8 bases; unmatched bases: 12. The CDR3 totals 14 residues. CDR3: CATIAGTSVGTQYF. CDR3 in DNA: TGTGCCACCATTGCCGGGACTAGCGTCGGTACGCAGTATTTT.

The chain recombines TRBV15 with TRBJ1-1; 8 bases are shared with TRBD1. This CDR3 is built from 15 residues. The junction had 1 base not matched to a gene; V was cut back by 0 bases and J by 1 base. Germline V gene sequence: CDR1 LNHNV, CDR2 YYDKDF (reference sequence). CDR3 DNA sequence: TGTGCCACCAGCAGAGACACAGGGGGGAACACTGAAGCTTTCTTT. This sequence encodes CATSRDTGGNTEAFF.

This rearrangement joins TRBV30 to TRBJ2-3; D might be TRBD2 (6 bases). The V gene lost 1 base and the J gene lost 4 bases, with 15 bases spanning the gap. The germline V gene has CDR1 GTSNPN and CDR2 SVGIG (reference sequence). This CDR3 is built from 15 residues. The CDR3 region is CAWSGRRAISDTQYF. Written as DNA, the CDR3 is TGTGCCTGGAGTGGGAGGAGGGCTATATCAGATACGCAGTATTTT.

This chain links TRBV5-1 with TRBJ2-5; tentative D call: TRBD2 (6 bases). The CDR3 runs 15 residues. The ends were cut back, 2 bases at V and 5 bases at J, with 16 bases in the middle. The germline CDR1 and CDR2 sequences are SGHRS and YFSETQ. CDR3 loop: CASSLLFGRGETQYF. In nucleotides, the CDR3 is TGCGCCAGCAGCTTACTCTTTGGACGGGGGGAGACCCAGTACTTC.

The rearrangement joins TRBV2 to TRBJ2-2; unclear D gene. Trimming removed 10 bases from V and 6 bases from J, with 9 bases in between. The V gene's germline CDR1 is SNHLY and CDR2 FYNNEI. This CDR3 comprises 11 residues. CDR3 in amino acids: CATPKSGELFF. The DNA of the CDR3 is TGTGCCACTCCTAAGTCCGGGGAGCTGTTTTTT.

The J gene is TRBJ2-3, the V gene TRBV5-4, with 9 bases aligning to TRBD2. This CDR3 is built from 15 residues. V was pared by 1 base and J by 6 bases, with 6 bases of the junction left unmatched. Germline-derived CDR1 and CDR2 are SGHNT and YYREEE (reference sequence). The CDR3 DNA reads TGTGCCAGCAGCTTGCAGGCGGGGGGGCTTGATACGCAGTATTTT. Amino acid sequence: CASSLQAGGLDTQYF. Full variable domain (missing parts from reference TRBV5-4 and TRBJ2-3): ETGVTQSPTHLIKTRGQQVTLRCSSQSGHNTVSWYQQALGQGPQFIFQYYREEENGRGNFPPRFSGLQFPNYSSELNVNALELDDSALYLCASSLQAGGLDTQYFGPGTRLTVL.

The CDR3 reads CASGRSYEQYF. The CDR3 DNA reads as TGTGCCAGCGGCCGGAGTTACGAGCAGTACTTC. The rearrangement joins TRBV5-4 to TRBJ2-7; D is undetermined. The germline gives CDR1 SGHNT, CDR2 YYREEE (reference sequence). The germline V and J ends were trimmed by 7 bases and 4 bases, with 9 bases remaining between them. The CDR3 totals 11 residues.

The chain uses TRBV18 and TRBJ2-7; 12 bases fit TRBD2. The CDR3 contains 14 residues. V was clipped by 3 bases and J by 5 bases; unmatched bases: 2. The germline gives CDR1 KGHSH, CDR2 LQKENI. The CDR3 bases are TGTGCCAGCTCACCCCTAGCGGGGGGGAACGAGCAGTACTTC. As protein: CASSPLAGGNEQYF.

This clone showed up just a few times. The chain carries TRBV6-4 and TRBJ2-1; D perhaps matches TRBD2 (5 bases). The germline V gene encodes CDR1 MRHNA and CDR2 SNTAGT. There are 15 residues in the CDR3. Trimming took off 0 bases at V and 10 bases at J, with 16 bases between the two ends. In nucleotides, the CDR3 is TGTGCCAGCAGTGACTCCCCTACCGCCGGGGAGGAGCAGTTCTTC. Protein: CASSDSPTAGEEQFF.

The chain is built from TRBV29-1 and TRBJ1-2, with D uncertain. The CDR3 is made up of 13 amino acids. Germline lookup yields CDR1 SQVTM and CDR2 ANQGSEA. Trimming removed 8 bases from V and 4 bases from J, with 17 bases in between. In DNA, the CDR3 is TGCAGCCCTACCGGCGGGATCTTCTATGGCTACACCTTC. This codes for CSPTGGIFYGYTF. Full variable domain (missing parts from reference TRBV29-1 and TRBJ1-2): SAVISQKPSRDICQRGTSLTIQCQVDSQVTMMFWYRQQPGQSLTLIATANQGSEATYESGFVIDKFPISRPNLTFSTLTVSNMSPEDSSIYLCSPTGGIFYGYTFGSGTRLTVV.

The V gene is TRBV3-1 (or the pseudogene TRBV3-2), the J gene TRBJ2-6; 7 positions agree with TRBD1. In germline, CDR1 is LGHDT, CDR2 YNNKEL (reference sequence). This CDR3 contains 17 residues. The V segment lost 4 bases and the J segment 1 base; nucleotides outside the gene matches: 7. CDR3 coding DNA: TGTGCCAGCAGCCCACCGGGCAGGGGGTCTGGGGCCAACGTCCTGACTTTC. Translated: CASSPPGRGSGANVLTF.

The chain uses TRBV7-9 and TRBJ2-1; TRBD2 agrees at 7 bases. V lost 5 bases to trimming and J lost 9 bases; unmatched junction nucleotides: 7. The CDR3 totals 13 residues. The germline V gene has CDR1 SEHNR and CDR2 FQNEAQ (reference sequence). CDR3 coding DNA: TGTGCCAGCAGCACTAGCGCGCCGGGTGAGCAGTTCTTC. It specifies CASSTSAPGEQFF.

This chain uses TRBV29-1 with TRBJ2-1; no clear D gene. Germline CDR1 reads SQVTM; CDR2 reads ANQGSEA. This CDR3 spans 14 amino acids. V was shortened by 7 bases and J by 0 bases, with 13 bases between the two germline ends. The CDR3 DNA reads TGCAGCGGATCAACGGGTAGCTCCTACAATGAGCAGTTCTTC. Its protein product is CSGSTGSSYNEQFF.

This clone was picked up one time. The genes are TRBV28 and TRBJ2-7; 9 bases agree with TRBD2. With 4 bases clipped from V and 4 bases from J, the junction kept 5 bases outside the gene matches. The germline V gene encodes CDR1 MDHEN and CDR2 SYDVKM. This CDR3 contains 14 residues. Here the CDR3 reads CASSSPAGGYEQYF. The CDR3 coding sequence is TGTGCCAGCAGTTCGCCAGCGGGAGGATACGAGCAGTACTTC.

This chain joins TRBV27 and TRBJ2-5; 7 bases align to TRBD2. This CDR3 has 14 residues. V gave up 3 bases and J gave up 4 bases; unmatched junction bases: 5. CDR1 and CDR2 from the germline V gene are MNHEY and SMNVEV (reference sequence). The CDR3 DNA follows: TGTGCCAGCAGTTTGGCGGGAGTTCGAGAGACCCAGTACTTC. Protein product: CASSLAGVRETQYF.

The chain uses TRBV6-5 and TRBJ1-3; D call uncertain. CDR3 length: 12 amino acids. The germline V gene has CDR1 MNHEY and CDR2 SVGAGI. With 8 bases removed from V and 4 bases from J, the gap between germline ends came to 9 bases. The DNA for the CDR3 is TGTGCCAGCGCCCCGGGGGGAAACACCATATATTTT. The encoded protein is CASAPGGNTIYF.

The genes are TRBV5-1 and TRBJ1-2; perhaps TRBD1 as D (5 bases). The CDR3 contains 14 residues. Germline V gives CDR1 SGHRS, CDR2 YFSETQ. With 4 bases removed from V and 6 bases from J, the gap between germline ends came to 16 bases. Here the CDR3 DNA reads TGCGCCAGCAGCCCAGAGGGGAGGGTAAATGGCTACACCTTC. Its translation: CASSPEGRVNGYTF.

CDR3 amino acids: CASSYTTSGLSYEQYF. The CDR3 DNA sequence: TGTGCCAGCAGTTACACCACTAGCGGCCTCTCCTACGAGCAGTACTTC. The rearrangement joins TRBV6-5 to TRBJ2-7; 8 bases line up with TRBD2. CDR1 MNHEY and CDR2 SVGAGI come from the germline V gene. This CDR3 region has 16 residues. V was pared by 2 bases and J by 0 bases, with 6 bases of the junction left unmatched.

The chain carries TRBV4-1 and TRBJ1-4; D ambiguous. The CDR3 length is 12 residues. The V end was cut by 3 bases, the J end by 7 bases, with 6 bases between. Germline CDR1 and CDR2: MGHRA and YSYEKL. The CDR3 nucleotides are TGCGCCAGCAGCCAGAGTTTTGAAAAACTGTTTTTT. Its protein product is CASSQSFEKLFF.